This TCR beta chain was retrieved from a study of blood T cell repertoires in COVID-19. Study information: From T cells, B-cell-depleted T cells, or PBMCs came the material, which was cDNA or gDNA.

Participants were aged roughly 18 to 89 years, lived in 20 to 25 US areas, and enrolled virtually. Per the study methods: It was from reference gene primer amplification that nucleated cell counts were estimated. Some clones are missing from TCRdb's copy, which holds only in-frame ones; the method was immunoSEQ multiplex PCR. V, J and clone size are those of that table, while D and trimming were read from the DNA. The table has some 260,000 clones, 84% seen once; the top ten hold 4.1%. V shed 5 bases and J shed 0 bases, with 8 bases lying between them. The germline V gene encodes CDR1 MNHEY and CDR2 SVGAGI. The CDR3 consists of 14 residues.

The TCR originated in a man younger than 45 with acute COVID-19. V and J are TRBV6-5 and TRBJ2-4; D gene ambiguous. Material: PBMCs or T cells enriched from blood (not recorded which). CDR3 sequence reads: CASSLRLAKNIQYF. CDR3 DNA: TGTGCCAGCAGTCTTAGACTAGCCAAAAACATTCAGTACTTC.